This T cell receptor (beta chain) was sequenced in a study of response to subunit inactivated influenza vaccine. Study observations and caveats: That few new T cells are recruited by each seasonal influenza vaccination was the authors' suggestion.

MiXCR, run by TCRdb on the RT-PCR reads, gives a single entry per CDR3 protein. Among about 580,000 distinct CDR3 sequences listed, 14% were seen once. About this clonotype: The antigen remains undetermined.

This CDR3 has 16 amino acids. Trimming removed 5 bases from V and 1 base from J; junction bases left unmatched: 6. Germline lookup yields CDR1 SGHTA and CDR2 FQGNSA. The chain recombines TRBV7-2 with TRBJ2-1; 9 bases agree with TRBD2. Sequences were derived from PBMCs from blood, sampled about 12 days after vaccination. This TCR came from a man aged 45-65 years who received an inactivated influenza vaccine. The CDR3 nucleotides read TGTGCCAGCAGCCGTAGCGGGAGTCTGTCCTACAATGAGCAGTTCTTC. Translating gives CASSRSGSLSYNEQFF.